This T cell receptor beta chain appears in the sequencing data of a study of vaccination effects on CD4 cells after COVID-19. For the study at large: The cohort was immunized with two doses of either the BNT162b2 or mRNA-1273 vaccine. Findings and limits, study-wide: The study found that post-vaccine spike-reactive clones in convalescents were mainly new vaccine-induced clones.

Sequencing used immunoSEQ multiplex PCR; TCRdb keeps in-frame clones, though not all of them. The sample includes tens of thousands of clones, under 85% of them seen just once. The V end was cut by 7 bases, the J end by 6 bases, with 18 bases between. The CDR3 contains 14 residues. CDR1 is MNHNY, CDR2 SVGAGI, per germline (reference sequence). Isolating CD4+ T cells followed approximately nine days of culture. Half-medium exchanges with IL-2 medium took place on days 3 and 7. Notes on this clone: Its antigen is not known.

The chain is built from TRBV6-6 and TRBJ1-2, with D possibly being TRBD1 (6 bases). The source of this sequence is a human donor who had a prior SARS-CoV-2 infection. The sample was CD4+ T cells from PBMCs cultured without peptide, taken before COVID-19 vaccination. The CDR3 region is CASIDAGAGDGYTF. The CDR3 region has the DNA TGTGCCAGCATCGACGCAGGGGCAGGGGATGGCTACACCTTC.